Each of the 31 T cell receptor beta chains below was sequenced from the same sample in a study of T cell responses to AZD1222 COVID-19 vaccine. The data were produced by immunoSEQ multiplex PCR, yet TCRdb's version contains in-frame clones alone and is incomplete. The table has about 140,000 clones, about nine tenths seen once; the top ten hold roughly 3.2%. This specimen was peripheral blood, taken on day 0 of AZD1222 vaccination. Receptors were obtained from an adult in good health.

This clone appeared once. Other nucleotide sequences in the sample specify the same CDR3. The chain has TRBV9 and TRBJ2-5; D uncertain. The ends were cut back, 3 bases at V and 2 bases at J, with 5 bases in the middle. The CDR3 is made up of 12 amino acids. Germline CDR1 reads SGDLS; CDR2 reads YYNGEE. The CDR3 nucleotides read TGTGCCAGCAGCGCTAGTCAAGAGACCCAGTACTTC. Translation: CASSASQETQYF.

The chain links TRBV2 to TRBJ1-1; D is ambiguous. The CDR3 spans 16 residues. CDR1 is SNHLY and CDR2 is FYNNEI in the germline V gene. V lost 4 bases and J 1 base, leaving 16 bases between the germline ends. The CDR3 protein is CASSAANPFWNTEAFF. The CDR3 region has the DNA TGTGCCAGCAGTGCCGCAAATCCTTTCTGGAACACTGAAGCTTTCTTT.

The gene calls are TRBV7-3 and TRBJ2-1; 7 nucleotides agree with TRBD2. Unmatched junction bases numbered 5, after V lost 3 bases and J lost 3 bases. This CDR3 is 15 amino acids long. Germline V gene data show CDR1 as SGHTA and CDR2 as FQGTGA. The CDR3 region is CASSFGSGGYNEQFF. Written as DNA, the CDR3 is TGTGCCAGCAGCTTTGGATCGGGAGGCTACAATGAGCAGTTCTTC. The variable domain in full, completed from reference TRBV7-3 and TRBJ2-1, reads GAGVSQTPSNKVTEKGKYVELRCDPISGHTALYWYRQSLGQGPEFLIYFQGTGAADDSGLPNDRFFAVRPEGSVSTLKIQRTERGDSAVYLCASSFGSGGYNEQFFGPGTRLTVL.

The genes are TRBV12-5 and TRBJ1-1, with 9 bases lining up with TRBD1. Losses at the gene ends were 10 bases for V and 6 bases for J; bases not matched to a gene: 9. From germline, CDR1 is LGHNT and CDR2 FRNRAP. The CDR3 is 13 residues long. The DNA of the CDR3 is TGTGCTACGCACAGGGGGCTAGCGTCTGAAGCTTTCTTT. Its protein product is CATHRGLASEAFF.

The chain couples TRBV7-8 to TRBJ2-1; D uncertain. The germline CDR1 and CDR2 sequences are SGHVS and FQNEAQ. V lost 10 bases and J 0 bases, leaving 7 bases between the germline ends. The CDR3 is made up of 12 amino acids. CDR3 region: CATVISYNEQFF. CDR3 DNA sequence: TGTGCCACCGTGATCTCCTACAATGAGCAGTTCTTC. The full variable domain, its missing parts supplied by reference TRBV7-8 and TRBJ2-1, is GAGVSQSPRYKVAKRGQDVALRCDPISGHVSLFWYQQALGQGPEFLTYFQNEAQLDKSGLPSDRFFAERPEGSVSTLKIQRTQQEDSAVYLCATVISYNEQFFGPGTRLTVL.

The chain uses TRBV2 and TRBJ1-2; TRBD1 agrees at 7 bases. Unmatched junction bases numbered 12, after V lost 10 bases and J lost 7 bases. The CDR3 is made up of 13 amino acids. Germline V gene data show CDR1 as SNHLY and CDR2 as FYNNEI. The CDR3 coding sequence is TGTGCCACTAAGACAGGGCGGTTTGCTGGCTACACCTTC. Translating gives CATKTGRFAGYTF.

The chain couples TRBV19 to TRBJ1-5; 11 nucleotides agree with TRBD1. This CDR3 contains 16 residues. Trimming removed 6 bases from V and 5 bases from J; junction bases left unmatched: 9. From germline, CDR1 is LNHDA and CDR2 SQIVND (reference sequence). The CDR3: CASSSVGQGAYQPQHF. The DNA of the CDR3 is TGTGCCAGTAGCTCCGTTGGACAGGGGGCCTATCAGCCCCAGCATTTT. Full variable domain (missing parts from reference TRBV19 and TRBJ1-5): DGGITQSPKYLFRKEGQNVTLSCEQNLNHDAMYWYRQDPGQGLRLIYYSQIVNDFQKGDIAEGYSVSREKKESFPLTVTSAQKNPTAFYLCASSSVGQGAYQPQHFGDGTRLSIL.

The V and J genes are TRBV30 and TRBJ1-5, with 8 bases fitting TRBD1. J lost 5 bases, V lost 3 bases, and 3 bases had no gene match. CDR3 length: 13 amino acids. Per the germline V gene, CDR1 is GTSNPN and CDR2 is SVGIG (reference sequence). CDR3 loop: CAWSEQGDQPQHF. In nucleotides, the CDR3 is TGTGCCTGGAGCGAACAGGGGGATCAGCCCCAGCATTTT.

CDR3 sequence: CASSFSLAGGRNEQFF. The CDR3 nucleotides read TGCGCCAGCAGCTTCTCACTAGCGGGAGGGCGCAATGAGCAGTTCTTC. The chain recombines TRBV5-1 with TRBJ2-1; 13 nucleotides align to TRBD2. CDR3 length: 16 amino acids. Germline V gene sequence: CDR1 SGHRS, CDR2 YFSETQ. V lost 2 bases to trimming and J lost 6 bases; unmatched junction nucleotides: 5. The full variable domain, in which reference TRBV5-1 and TRBJ2-1 provide the parts outside the CDR3, is KAGVTQTPRYLIKTRGQQVTLSCSPISGHRSVSWYQQTPGQGLQFLFEYFSETQRNKGNFPGRFSGRQFSNSRSEMNVSTLELGDSALYLCASSFSLAGGRNEQFFGPGTRLTVL.

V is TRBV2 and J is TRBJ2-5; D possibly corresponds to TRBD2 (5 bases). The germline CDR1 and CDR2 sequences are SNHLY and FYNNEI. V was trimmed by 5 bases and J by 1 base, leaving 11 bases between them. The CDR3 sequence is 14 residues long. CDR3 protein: CASSIARAQETQYF. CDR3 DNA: TGTGCCAGCAGTATTGCGCGGGCCCAAGAGACCCAGTACTTC.

Here the CDR3 DNA reads TGCGCCAGCAGCTTCAGGGACAGTATCACTGAAGCTTTCTTT. Protein: CASSFRDSITEAFF. The V and J genes are TRBV5-1 and TRBJ1-1; TRBD1 matches at 7 bases. Germline V lookup: CDR1 SGHRS, CDR2 YFSETQ. The V segment lost 2 bases and the J segment 4 bases; nucleotides outside the gene matches: 5. This CDR3 is 14 amino acids long.

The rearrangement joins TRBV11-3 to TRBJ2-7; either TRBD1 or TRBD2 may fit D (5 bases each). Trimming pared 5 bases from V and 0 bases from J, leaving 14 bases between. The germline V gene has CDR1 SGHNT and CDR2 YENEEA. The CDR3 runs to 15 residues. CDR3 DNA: TGTGCCAGCAGCCAGGGACGGTCGAGCTCCTACGAGCAGTACTTC. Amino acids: CASSQGRSSSYEQYF.

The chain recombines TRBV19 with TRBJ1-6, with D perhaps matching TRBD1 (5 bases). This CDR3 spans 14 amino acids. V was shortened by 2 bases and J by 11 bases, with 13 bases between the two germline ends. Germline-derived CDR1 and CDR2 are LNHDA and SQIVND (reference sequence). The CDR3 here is CASSILEAGAPLHF. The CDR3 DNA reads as TGTGCCAGTAGTATACTAGAGGCGGGGGCACCCCTCCACTTT. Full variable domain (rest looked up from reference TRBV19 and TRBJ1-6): DGGITQSPKYLFRKEGQNVTLSCEQNLNHDAMYWYRQDPGQGLRLIYYSQIVNDFQKGDIAEGYSVSREKKESFPLTVTSAQKNPTAFYLCASSILEAGAPLHFGNGTRLTVT.

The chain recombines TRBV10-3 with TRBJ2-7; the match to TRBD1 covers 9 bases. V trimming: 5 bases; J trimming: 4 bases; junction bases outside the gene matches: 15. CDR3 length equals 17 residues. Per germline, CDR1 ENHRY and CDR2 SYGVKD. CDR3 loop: CAISKKQQGATYYEQYF. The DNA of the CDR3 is TGTGCCATCAGTAAAAAACAACAGGGGGCGACCTATTACGAGCAGTACTTC.

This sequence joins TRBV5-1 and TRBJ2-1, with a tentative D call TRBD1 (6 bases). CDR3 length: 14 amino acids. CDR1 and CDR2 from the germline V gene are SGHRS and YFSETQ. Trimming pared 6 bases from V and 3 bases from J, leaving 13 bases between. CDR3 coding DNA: TGCGCCAGCACCGCCGGGACAAACTACAATGAGCAGTTCTTC. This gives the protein CASTAGTNYNEQFF.

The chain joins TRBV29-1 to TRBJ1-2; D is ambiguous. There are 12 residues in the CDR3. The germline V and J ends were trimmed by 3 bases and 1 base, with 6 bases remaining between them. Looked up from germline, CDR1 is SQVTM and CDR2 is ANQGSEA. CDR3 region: CSVEEINYGYTF. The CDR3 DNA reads TGCAGCGTTGAGGAGATTAACTATGGCTACACCTTC.

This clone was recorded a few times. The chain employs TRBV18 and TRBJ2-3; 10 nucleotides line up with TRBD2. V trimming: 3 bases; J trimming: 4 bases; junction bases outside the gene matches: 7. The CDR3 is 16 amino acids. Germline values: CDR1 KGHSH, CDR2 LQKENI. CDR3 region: CASSPRLAGSSDTQYF. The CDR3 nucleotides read TGTGCCAGCTCACCTCGACTAGCGGGCAGTTCAGATACGCAGTATTTT.

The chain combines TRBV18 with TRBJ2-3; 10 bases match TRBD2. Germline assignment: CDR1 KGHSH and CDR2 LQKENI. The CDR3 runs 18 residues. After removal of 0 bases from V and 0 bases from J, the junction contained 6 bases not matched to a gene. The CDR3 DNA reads TGTGCCAGCTCACCACCGGGGACTAGCGCTGGGAGCACAGATACGCAGTATTTT. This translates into CASSPPGTSAGSTDTQYF.

CDR3 sequence (DNA): TGTGCCAGCAGCCTTACAGGGGACTATGGCTACACCTTC. This codes for CASSLTGDYGYTF. The J gene is TRBJ1-2, the V gene TRBV12-3 or TRBV12-4; 7 bases are a match to TRBD1. V trimming: 6 bases; J trimming: 3 bases; junction bases outside the gene matches: 4. The CDR3 loop spans 13 amino acids.

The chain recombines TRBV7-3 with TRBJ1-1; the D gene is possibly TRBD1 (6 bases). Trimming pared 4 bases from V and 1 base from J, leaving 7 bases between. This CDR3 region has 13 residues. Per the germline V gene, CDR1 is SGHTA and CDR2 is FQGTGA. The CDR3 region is CASSSTGNTEAFF. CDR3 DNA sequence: TGTGCCAGCAGCTCGACAGGGAACACTGAAGCTTTCTTT.

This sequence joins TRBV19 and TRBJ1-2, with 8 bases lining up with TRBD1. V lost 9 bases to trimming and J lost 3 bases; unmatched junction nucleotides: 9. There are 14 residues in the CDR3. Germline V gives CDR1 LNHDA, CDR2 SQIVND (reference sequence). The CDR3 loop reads CASLDRGWDYGYTF. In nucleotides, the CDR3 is TGTGCCAGCCTAGACAGGGGATGGGACTATGGCTACACCTTC. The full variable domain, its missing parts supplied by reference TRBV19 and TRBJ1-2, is DGGITQSPKYLFRKEGQNVTLSCEQNLNHDAMYWYRQDPGQGLRLIYYSQIVNDFQKGDIAEGYSVSREKKESFPLTVTSAQKNPTAFYLCASLDRGWDYGYTFGSGTRLTVV.

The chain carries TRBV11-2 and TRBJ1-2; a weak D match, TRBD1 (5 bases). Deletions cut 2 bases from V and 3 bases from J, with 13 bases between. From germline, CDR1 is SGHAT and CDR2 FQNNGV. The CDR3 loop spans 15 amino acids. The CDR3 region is CASSLSGLQDYGYTF. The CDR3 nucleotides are TGTGCCAGCAGCTTAAGCGGGTTACAGGACTATGGCTACACCTTC.

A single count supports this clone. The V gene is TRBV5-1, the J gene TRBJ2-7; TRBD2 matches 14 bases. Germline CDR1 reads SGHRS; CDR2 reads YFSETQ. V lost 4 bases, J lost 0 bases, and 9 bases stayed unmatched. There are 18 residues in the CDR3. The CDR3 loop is CASSPGTSGGPISYEQYF. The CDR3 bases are TGCGCCAGCAGCCCCGGGACTAGCGGGGGACCAATCTCCTACGAGCAGTACTTC.

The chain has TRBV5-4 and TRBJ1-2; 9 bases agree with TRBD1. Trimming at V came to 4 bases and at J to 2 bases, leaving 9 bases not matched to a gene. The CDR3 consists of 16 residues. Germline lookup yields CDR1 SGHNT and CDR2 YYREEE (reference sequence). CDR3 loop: CASSPARQGENYGYTF. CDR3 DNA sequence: TGTGCCAGCAGCCCGGCTCGACAGGGGGAAAACTATGGCTACACCTTC.

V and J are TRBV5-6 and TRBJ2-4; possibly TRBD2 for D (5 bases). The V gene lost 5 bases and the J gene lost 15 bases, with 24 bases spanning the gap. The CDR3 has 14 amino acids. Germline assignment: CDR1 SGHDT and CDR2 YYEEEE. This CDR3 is CASRQNGGGSPWYF. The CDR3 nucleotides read TGTGCCAGCAGGCAGAACGGAGGAGGATCCCCTTGGTACTTC.

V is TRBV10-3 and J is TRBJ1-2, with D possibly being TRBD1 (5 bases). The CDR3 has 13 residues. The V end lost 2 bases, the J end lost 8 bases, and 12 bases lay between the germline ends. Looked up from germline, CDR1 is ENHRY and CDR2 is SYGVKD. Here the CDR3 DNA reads TGTGCCATCAGTGAGAAAGAGGGGCGCGGCTACACCTTC. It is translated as CAISEKEGRGYTF.

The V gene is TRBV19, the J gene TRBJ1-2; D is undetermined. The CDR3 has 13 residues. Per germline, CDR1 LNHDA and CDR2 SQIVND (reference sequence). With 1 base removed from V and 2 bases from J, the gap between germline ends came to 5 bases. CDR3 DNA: TGTGCCAGTAGTATAGTAGGGAACTATGGCTACACCTTC. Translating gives CASSIVGNYGYTF. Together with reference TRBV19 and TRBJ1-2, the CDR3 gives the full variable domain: DGGITQSPKYLFRKEGQNVTLSCEQNLNHDAMYWYRQDPGQGLRLIYYSQIVNDFQKGDIAEGYSVSREKKESFPLTVTSAQKNPTAFYLCASSIVGNYGYTFGSGTRLTVV.

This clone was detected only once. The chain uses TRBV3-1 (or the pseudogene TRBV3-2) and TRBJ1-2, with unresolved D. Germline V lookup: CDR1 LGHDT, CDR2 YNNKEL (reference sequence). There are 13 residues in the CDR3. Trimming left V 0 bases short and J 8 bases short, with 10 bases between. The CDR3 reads CASSQEKEGGYTF. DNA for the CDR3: TGTGCCAGCAGCCAAGAGAAGGAAGGCGGCTACACCTTC.

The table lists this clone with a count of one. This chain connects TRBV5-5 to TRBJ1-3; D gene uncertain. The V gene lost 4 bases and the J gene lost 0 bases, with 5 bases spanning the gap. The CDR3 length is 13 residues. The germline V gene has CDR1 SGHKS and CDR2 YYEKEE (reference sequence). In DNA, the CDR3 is TGTGCCAGCAGCCTGAGCTCTGGAAACACCATATATTTT. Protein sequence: CASSLSSGNTIYF.

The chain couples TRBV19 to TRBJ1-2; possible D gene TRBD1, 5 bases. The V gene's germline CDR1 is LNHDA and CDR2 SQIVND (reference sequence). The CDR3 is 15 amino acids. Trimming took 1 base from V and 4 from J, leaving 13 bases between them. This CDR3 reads CASSIAPDTTYGYTF. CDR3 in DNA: TGTGCCAGTAGTATAGCCCCGGACACGACCTATGGCTACACCTTC.

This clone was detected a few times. CDR3 region: CASSAEASGSYYSYEQYF. Here the CDR3 DNA reads TGTGCCAGCAGTGCGGAAGCTAGCGGGAGCTATTACTCCTACGAGCAGTACTTC. This sequence joins TRBV6-1 and TRBJ2-7; 10 bases are shared with TRBD2. The CDR3 loop spans 18 amino acids. After removal of 4 bases from V and 0 bases from J, the junction contained 12 bases not matched to a gene. CDR1 is MNHNS, CDR2 SASEGT, per germline.